A selection of T cell receptor beta chains follows, all from one sample in a study of cytomegalovirus exposure and HLA in healthy donors. Measured with immunoSEQ multiplex PCR; TCRdb has only the in-frame clones, and not every one. Among about 150,000 clones, 75% to 90% were seen once, and the ten largest hold approximately 1.2%. Sequenced sample: PBMCs. Receptor source: a boy between 2 and 10 years old in good health and CMV-seronegative. Both conserved end residues are part of each CDR3. Each record gives: D gene, J gene, V gene, CDR3 length, clone size, CDR3 DNA, CDR3 protein. The D gene is left open where the match is weak. The size entry is marked missing in some rows and otherwise reads once, few, many or a size class.

>TRBD1|TRBJ1-1|TRBV5-1|15|.
TGCGCCAGCAGCTTGGCTGGACAGGGATACACTGAAGCTTTCTTT
CASSLAGQGYTEAFF
>.|TRBJ2-4|TRBV5-1|13|.
TGCGCCAGCAGCTTGACCCAAAAAAACAGTCAGTACTTC
CASSLTQKNSQYF
>.|TRBJ1-2|TRBV4-3|13|.
TGCGCCAGCAGCCAAGATCGGGGGATCGGCTACACCTTC
CASSQDRGIGYTF
>TRBD1|TRBJ2-3|TRBV4-3|15|.
TGCGCCAGCAGCCCCAGGACAGGGAGAACAGATACGCAGTATTTT
CASSPRTGRTDTQYF
>.|TRBJ1-1|TRBV10-2|14|.
TGCGCCAGCAGGATAGGGGTGGGTGACACTGAAGCTTTCTTT
CASRIGVGDTEAFF
>.|TRBJ1-1|TRBV4-3|14|.
TGCGCCAGCAGTGATGGGCTTTTGGACACTGAAGCTTTCTTT
CASSDGLLDTEAFF
>.|TRBJ2-2|TRBV19|16|.
TGTGCCAGTAAGGCAGAGCTCGGTCGGGTCACCGGGGAGCTGTTTTTT
CASKAELGRVTGELFF
>TRBD1|TRBJ1-3|TRBV7-2|15|.
TGTGCCAGCAGCTTAGACAGGGGTACTGGAAACACCATATATTTT
CASSLDRGTGNTIYF
>.|TRBJ2-2|TRBV11-2|15|once
TGTGCCAGCAGCTTCGACAGGATGAACACCGGGGAGCTGTTTTTT
CASSFDRMNTGELFF
>.|TRBJ1-1|TRBV7-9|14|.
TGTGCCAGCAGCTTATTGGCGGGGAACACTGAAGCTTTCTTT
CASSLLAGNTEAFF
>TRBD2|TRBJ2-7|TRBV6-1|19|once
TGTGCCAGCAGTGGAGGACTAGCGGGAGAAATAGGGATGTACTACGAGCAGTACTTC
CASSGGLAGEIGMYYEQYF
>TRBD2|TRBJ2-1|TRBV25-1|15|.
TGTGCCAGCAGTAGTGCGGGGGGCCTCTTGCATGAGCAGTTCTTC
CASSSAGGLLHEQFF
>TRBD1|TRBJ1-2|TRBV19|13|.
TGTGCCAGTACGTCAGGGGGACTCTATGGCTACACCTTC
CASTSGGLYGYTF
>.|TRBJ1-5|TRBV7-2|15|.
TGTGCCAGCAGCTCGACAACGAATAGCAATCAGCCCCAGCATTTT
CASSSTTNSNQPQHF
>.|TRBJ2-1|TRBV6-5|15|.
TGTGCCAGCAGTTACGCGGGATACTCCTACAATGAGCAGTTCTTC
CASSYAGYSYNEQFF
>TRBD2|TRBJ2-4|TRBV10-3|13|.
TGTGCCATCAGTAGCGGGGGGGCTGACATTCAGTACTTC
CAISSGGADIQYF
>.|TRBJ2-2|TRBV2|16|.
TGTGCCAGCAGTTACGTACCGACAAGCTCCACCGGGGAGCTGTTTTTT
CASSYVPTSSTGELFF
>.|TRBJ1-6|TRBV5-1|16|once
TGCGCCAGCAGCTTGGGCGAGCGGCCTTATAATTCACCCCTCCACTTT
CASSLGERPYNSPLHF
>.|TRBJ2-7|TRBV11-3|13|.
TGTGCCAGCAGCTTTGGGGCGGCGAGCGAGCAGTACTTC
CASSFGAASEQYF
>TRBD1|TRBJ2-5|TRBV6-5|11|.
TGTGCCAGCAGACAGGGGGAGACCCAGTACTTC
CASRQGETQYF
>.|TRBJ2-5|TRBV6-5|15|once
TGTGCCAGCAGCCCTTTTGGAGGGGTGGGGGAGACCCAGTACTTC
CASSPFGGVGETQYF
>.|TRBJ1-6|TRBV7-9|14|.
TGTGCCAGCAGAACCAGGGAGGCCAATTCACCCCTCCACTTT
CASRTREANSPLHF
>TRBD1|TRBJ2-1|TRBV7-6|18|.
TGTGCCAGCAGCTTAGGACAGGGTCGAGGGAGCTCCTACAATGAGCAGTTCTTC
CASSLGQGRGSSYNEQFF
>.|TRBJ1-2|TRBV5-4|13|.
TGTGCCAGCAGCCCCGTAGGGGTCTATGGCTACACCTTC
CASSPVGVYGYTF
>TRBD1|TRBJ2-2|TRBV9|14|.
TGTGCCAGCAGCGTAGGACAGGGTCCCGGGGAGCTGTTTTTT
CASSVGQGPGELFF
>TRBD1|TRBJ2-7|TRBV28|14|.
TGTGCCAGCAGTTCCCCGACAGGGTCCTACGAGCAGTACTTC
CASSSPTGSYEQYF
>TRBD2|TRBJ2-5|TRBV11-2|13|.
TGTGCCAGCAGCCGGGGGGGCTTGGAGACCCAGTACTTC
CASSRGGLETQYF